This T cell receptor (beta chain) derives from a study of a mutant IDH1 vaccine in newly diagnosed glioma. Specified time point: week 23, last vaccination. Alongside topical imiquimod, each dose of vaccine comprised 300 ug of mutant IDH1 20-mer peptide. Only in-frame clones appear in the TCRdb table, and some are missing; sequencing was by immunoSEQ multiplex PCR. Seen here are about 44,000 clones, approximately 90% observed once, and the top ten hold 3.9%. CDR1 is MNHEY and CDR2 is SVGAGI in the germline V gene. CDR3 length equals 15 residues. Trimming took 7 bases from V and 6 from J; bases not matched to a gene: 7. A note on this clone: What it binds is not known.

The TCR originated in a man aged 45 to 65 with glioma. J is TRBJ2-2 and V is TRBV6-5, with TRBD1 identical over 11 bases. The sample here was PBMCs, taken from a glioma patient whose treatment included an IDH1 peptide vaccine. The CDR3 DNA follows: TGTGCCAGCACCCGGACAGGGGGCATCGCCGGGGAGCTGTTTTTT. Its translation is CASTRTGGIAGELFF.